Listed here is a single T cell receptor beta chain. Its antigen is as yet unknown. This entry belongs to a study of T cell responses to AZD1222 COVID-19 vaccine. Findings of the study overall: Every sample of the repertoires postdated the peak T cell response.

The CDR3 contains 13 residues. Per germline, CDR1 MNHEY and CDR2 SVGAGI. With V trimmed by 6 bases and J by 7 bases, 6 bases remained unmatched. Libraries were prepared by immunoSEQ multiplex PCR; TCRdb keeps only in-frame clonotypes and omits some of them. The data contain fewer than 70,000 clones, over 60% of them singletons. This TCR came from an adult who received the AZD1222 COVID-19 vaccine. This chain links TRBV6-5 with TRBJ1-5; TRBD1 matches at 7 bases. Sequences were derived from peripheral blood, sampled 28 days after the second AZD1222 dose. The CDR3 nucleotides are TGTGCCAGCAGCCCGGAACAGGGGCAGCCCCAGCATTTT. Protein product: CASSPEQGQPQHF.